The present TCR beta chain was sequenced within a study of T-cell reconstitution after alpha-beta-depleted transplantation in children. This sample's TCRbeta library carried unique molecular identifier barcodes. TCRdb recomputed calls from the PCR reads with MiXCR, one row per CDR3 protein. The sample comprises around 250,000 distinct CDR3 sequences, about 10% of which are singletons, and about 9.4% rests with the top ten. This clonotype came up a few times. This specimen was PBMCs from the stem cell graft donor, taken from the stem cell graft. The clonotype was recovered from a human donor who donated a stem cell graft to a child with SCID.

The chain's CDR3 is CSASAGPMNTEAFF. DNA for the CDR3: TGCAGCGCCTCGGCTGGACCGATGAACACTGAAGCTTTCTTT. J is TRBJ1-1 and V is TRBV29-1; D gene unclear. V shed 7 bases and J shed 0 bases, with 15 bases lying between them. The CDR3 spans 14 residues. Germline CDR1 SQVTM, CDR2 ANQGSEA.